This T cell receptor (beta chain) emerged from a study of molecular identifiers for immune sequencing clone quantification. Study in general: Sequencing covered four of five parts into which replicate RNA from about 20,000 or 100,000 naive CD8 cells was split.

Losses at the gene ends were 7 bases for V and 3 bases for J; bases not matched to a gene: 10. The CDR3 spans 14 residues. Germline V lookup: CDR1 DFQATT, CDR2 SNEGSKA (reference sequence). Study findings and constraints: Jurkat TCR RNA spiked in from one cell could reportedly be detected among 1.1 million or so naive cells. Highly expanded clones may be undercounted when identical TCR molecules share barcodes.

TCRdb reprocessed the PCR reads with MiXCR, giving one entry per CDR3 protein. The sample lists about 100,000 distinct CDR3 sequences, roughly 38% occurring once. As regards this clonotype: The antigen is unknown. A read error is likely, as this CDR3 ends without the conserved phenylalanine or tryptophan.

This receptor was obtained from a human donor in good health. Some libraries in this study had Jurkat cell RNA spiked in. The rearrangement joins TRBV20-1 to TRBJ1-1; 8 nucleotides match TRBD1. The sample was naive CD8+ T cells from blood, with Jurkat cell RNA spiked in. This sample's subset: FACS-sorted CD8+CD4-CCR7+CD45RA+ naive T cells. Here the CDR3 reads CSVRPGGTYTEAFY. CDR3 DNA: TGCAGTGTCCGCCCAGGGGGCACGTACACTGAAGCTTTCTAT.